This T cell receptor beta chain was observed in a study of lymphopenia after photon versus proton radiotherapy. V dropped 5 bases and J dropped 5 bases, with 15 bases sitting between them. This CDR3 is built from 14 residues. Per germline, CDR1 LNHNV and CDR2 YYDKDF (reference sequence). Generated by immunoSEQ multiplex PCR, the TCRdb table keeps only in-frame clones and is missing some. The table has approximately 65,000 clones, roughly 91% seen once. Study results and limitations: Post-nadir TCR diversity decline inversely tracked overall survival among those who died. Oligoclonal CD8+ Temra expansion after nadir drove photon patients' diversity drop. Under photons, naive T cells and diversity fell while effector/memory populations rose. Better survival with proton therapy was suggested as possible, not demonstrated.

Turning to this clone: Its antigen is not identified.

The TCR comes from a woman in her 70s with pancreatic cancer. The chain carries TRBV15 and TRBJ2-5; a possible D gene is TRBD2 (6 bases). Source: peripheral blood, taken from a patient treated with photon-based radiotherapy. CDR3 protein: CATSVRGGGETQYF. CDR3 DNA: TGTGCCACCAGCGTGAGAGGAGGAGGGGAGACCCAGTACTTC.